These 12 T cell receptor beta chains share one sample of origin, sequenced in a study of blood T cell repertoires in COVID-19. Some clones are missing from TCRdb's copy, which holds only in-frame ones; the method was immunoSEQ multiplex PCR. Among approximately 280,000 clones listed, about 90% were seen once. The specimen was peripheral blood. The origin of the receptors is a woman aged 25 to 45 who had recovered from COVID-19.

The rearrangement joins TRBV11-2 to TRBJ1-1; possibly TRBD1 for D (5 bases). Trimming removed 3 bases at V and 4 bases at J, with 15 bases between. CDR1 and CDR2 (germline): SGHAT, FQNNGV. There are 15 residues in the CDR3. Here the CDR3 DNA reads TGTGCCAGCAGCTTGACGGGCAGGGCGAGCACTGAAGCTTTCTTT. It is translated as CASSLTGRASTEAFF. Filled out from reference TRBV11-2 and TRBJ1-1, the complete variable domain reads EAGVAQSPRYKIIEKRQSVAFWCNPISGHATLYWYQQILGQGPKLLIQFQNNGVVDDSQLPKDRFSAERLKGVDSTLKIQPAKLEDSAVYLCASSLTGRASTEAFFGQGTRLTVV.

Here the CDR3 reads CASSLAGSGGRAHEQFF. As DNA, the CDR3 is TGTGCCAGCAGCTTAGCTGGTTCTGGCGGGAGGGCCCATGAGCAGTTCTTC. J is TRBJ2-1 and V is TRBV7-8; 9 bases map to TRBD2. In germline, CDR1 is SGHVS, CDR2 FQNEAQ. The junction had 11 bases not matched to a gene; V was cut back by 0 bases and J by 8 bases. The CDR3 totals 17 residues.

J is TRBJ2-5 and V is TRBV27; D perhaps matches TRBD1 (5 bases). V lost 8 bases and J 8 bases, leaving 21 bases between the germline ends. The CDR3 is 14 amino acids. Germline lookup yields CDR1 MNHEY and CDR2 SMNVEV (reference sequence). The CDR3 loop reads CASRTIGWTSTQYF. As DNA, the CDR3 is TGTGCCAGCCGAACTATCGGGTGGACATCCACCCAGTACTTC.

V and J are TRBV12-3 or TRBV12-4 and TRBJ1-1; 7 nucleotides align to TRBD1. V lost 6 bases to trimming and J lost 3 bases; unmatched junction nucleotides: 4. This CDR3 is built from 13 residues. This CDR3 reads CASSLTGDTEAFF. The DNA for the CDR3 is TGTGCCAGCAGCCTAACAGGGGACACTGAAGCTTTCTTT.

This clone was seen a few times. The chain combines TRBV7-2 with TRBJ1-4, with D maybe TRBD1 (5 bases). The CDR3 has 12 residues. The germline V gene encodes CDR1 SGHTA and CDR2 FQGNSA. V dropped 3 bases and J dropped 11 bases, with 10 bases sitting between them. The CDR3 sequence: CASSFTGEKLFF. The CDR3 bases are TGTGCCAGCAGCTTTACAGGAGAGAAACTGTTTTTT.

The chain combines TRBV2 with TRBJ2-3; perhaps TRBD2 as D (5 bases). This CDR3 contains 14 residues. V lost 6 bases and J 0 bases, leaving 10 bases between the germline ends. CDR1 is SNHLY and CDR2 is FYNNEI in the germline V gene. The CDR3 sequence: CASRSSGSTDTQYF. Here the CDR3 DNA reads TGTGCCAGCAGGTCGAGCGGTAGCACAGATACGCAGTATTTT.

This chain uses TRBV27 with TRBJ2-5, with a tentative D call TRBD1 (6 bases). Germline V lookup: CDR1 MNHEY, CDR2 SMNVEV (reference sequence). This CDR3 contains 15 residues. Trimming shortened V by 3 bases and J by 5 bases, and 16 bases separated the two germline ends. The CDR3 DNA is TGTGCCAGCAGTTTCGCCAGGGGTTCCGGCGAGACCCAGTACTTC. Translating it yields CASSFARGSGETQYF.

The chain uses TRBV6-1 and TRBJ1-4; weak D call: TRBD1 (6 bases). The germline CDR1 and CDR2 sequences are MNHNS and SASEGT. The CDR3 has 15 residues. Trimming removed 2 bases at V and 2 bases at J, with 9 bases between. This CDR3 reads CASSEMQGTNEKLFF. The CDR3 DNA sequence: TGTGCCAGCAGTGAAATGCAGGGGACTAATGAAAAACTGTTTTTT.

V and J are TRBV6-2 or TRBV6-3 and TRBJ2-5; TRBD1 is a possible D gene (5 bases). There are 14 residues in the CDR3. V was trimmed by 4 bases and J by 2 bases, leaving 11 bases between them. From germline, CDR1 is MNHEY and CDR2 SVGEGT. This CDR3 reads CASSSIRGQETQYF. The CDR3, as DNA: TGTGCCAGCAGTTCTATAAGGGGACAAGAGACCCAGTACTTC.

This rearrangement joins TRBV27 to TRBJ1-2, with TRBD1 identical over 9 bases. CDR3 size: 15 residues. J lost 5 bases, V lost 4 bases, and 8 bases had no gene match. Germline loops: CDR1 MNHEY, CDR2 SMNVEV (reference sequence). The CDR3 nucleotides are TGTGCCAGCAGTTGGAACGGGGACAGGGAGTATGGCTACACCTTC. Protein sequence: CASSWNGDREYGYTF.

The chain recombines TRBV6-4 with TRBJ2-1; 13 bases map to TRBD2. CDR1 and CDR2 from the germline V gene are MRHNA and SNTAGT. Trimming removed 6 bases from V and 0 bases from J; junction bases left unmatched: 8. This CDR3 is built from 18 residues. The CDR3 spells CASSATSGRALSYNEQFF. The CDR3, as DNA: TGTGCCAGCAGCGCTACTAGCGGGAGGGCACTCTCCTACAATGAGCAGTTCTTC.

This chain links TRBV10-3 with TRBJ2-3; 8 bases are a match to TRBD2. V lost 6 bases and J lost 4; bases outside the gene matches: 18. The CDR3 has 18 residues. In germline, CDR1 is ENHRY, CDR2 SYGVKD. The CDR3 DNA reads as TGTGCCATCAGCGACCCGCTCCTCTGGGCGGGGGGTTCAGATACGCAGTATTTT. Its protein is CAISDPLLWAGGSDTQYF.